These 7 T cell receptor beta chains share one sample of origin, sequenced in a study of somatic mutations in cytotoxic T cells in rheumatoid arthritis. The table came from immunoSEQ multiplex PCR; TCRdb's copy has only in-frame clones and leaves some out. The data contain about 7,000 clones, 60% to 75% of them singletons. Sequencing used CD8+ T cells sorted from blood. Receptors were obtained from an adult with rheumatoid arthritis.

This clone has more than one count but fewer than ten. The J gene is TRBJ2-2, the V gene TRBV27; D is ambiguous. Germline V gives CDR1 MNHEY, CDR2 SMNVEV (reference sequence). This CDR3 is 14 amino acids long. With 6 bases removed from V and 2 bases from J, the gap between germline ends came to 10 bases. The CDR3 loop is CASSPIRNTGELFF. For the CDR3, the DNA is TGTGCCAGCAGCCCCATCAGAAACACCGGGGAGCTGTTTTTT.

This chain's CDR3 is CAWSVNRQETQYF. The CDR3 bases are TGTGCCTGGAGTGTAAACAGACAAGAGACCCAGTACTTC. The chain uses TRBV30 and TRBJ2-5, with D uncertain. There are 13 residues in the CDR3. V was shortened by 0 bases and J by 2 bases, with 7 bases between the two germline ends. Germline assignment: CDR1 GTSNPN and CDR2 SVGIG (reference sequence).

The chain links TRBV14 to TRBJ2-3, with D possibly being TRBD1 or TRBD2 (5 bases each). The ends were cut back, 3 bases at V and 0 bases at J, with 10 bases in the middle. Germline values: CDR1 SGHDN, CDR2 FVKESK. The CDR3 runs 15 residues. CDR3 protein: CASSHWGSSTDTQYF. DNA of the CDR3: TGTGCCAGCAGCCATTGGGGGAGTAGCACAGATACGCAGTATTTT.

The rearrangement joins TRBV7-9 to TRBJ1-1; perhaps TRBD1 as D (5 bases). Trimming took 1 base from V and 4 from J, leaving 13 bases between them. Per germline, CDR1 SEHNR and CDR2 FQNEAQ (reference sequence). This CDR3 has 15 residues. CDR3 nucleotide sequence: TGTGCCAGCAGCTTAGGTCAGGGTGGGGCCACTGAAGCTTTCTTT. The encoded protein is CASSLGQGGATEAFF. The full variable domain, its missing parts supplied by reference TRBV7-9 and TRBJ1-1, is DTGVSQNPRHKITKRGQNVTFRCDPISEHNRLYWYRQTLGQGPEFLTYFQNEAQLEKSRLLSDRFSAERPKGSFSTLEIQRTEQGDSAMYLCASSLGQGGATEAFFGQGTRLTVV.

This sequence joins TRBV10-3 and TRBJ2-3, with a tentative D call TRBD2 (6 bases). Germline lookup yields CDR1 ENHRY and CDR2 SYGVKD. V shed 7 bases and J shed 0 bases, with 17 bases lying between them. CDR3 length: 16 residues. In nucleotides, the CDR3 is TGTGCCATCAACAACCGGGACTCCACAAGCACAGATACGCAGTATTTT. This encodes CAINNRDSTSTDTQYF.

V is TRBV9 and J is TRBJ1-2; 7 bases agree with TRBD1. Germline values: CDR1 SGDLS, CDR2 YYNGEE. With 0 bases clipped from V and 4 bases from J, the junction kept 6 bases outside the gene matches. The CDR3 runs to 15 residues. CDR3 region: CASSVGQGGGYGYTF. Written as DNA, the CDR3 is TGTGCCAGCAGCGTAGGACAGGGAGGGGGCTATGGCTACACCTTC.

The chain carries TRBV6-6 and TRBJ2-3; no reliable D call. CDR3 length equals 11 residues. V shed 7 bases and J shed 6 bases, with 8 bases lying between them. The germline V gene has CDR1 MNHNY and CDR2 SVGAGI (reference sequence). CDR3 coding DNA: TGTGCCAGCACCCTTGGGGATACGCAGTATTTT. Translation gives CASTLGDTQYF.